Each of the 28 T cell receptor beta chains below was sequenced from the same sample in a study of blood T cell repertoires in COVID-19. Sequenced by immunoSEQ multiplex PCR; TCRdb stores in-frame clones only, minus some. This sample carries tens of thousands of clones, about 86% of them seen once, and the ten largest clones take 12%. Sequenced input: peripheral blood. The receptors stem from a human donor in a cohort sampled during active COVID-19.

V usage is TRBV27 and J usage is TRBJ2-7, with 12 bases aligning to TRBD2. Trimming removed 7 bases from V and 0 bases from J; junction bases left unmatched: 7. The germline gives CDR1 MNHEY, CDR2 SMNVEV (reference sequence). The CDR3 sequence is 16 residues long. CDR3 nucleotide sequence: TGTGCCAGCAAACTAGCGGGGGGCCTGAGCTCCTACGAGCAGTACTTC. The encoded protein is CASKLAGGLSSYEQYF.

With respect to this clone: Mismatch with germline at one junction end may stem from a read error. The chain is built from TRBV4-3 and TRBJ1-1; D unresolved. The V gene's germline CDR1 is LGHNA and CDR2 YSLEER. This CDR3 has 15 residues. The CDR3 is CASSQTFVIDRSLSF. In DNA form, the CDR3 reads TGCGCCAGCAGCCAAACTTTCGTTATAGACCGGAGTCTCTCCTTT.

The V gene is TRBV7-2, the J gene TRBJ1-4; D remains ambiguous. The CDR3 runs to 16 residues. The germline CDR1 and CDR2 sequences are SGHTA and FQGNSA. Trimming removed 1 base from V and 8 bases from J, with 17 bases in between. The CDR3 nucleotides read TGTGCCAGCAGCTTAGTTCCAGGACTTCCCAGCGAAAAACTGTTTTTT. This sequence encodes CASSLVPGLPSEKLFF. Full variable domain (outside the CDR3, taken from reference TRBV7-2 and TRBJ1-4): GAGVSQSPSNKVTEKGKDVELRCDPISGHTALYWYRQSLGQGLEFLIYFQGNSAPDKSGLPSDRFSAERTGGSVSTLTIQRTQQEDSAVYLCASSLVPGLPSEKLFFGSGTQLSVL.

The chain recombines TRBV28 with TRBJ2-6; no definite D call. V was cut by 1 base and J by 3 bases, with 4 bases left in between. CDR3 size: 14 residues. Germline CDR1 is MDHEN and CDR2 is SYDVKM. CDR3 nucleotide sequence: TGTGCCAGCAGTTTATCCTATGGGGCCAACGTCCTGACTTTC. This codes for CASSLSYGANVLTF.

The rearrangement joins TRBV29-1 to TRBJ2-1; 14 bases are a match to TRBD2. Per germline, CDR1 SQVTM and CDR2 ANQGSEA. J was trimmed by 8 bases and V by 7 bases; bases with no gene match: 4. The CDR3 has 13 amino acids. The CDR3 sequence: CSATSGREHEQFF. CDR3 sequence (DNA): TGCAGCGCGACTAGCGGGAGGGAGCATGAGCAGTTCTTC.

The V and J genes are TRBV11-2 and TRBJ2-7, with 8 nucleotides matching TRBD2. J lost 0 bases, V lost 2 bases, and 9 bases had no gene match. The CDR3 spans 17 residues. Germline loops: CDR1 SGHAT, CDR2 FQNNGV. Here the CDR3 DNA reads TGTGCCAGCAGCTTATATTTCGGGGGGGAGAGCTCCTACGAGCAGTACTTC. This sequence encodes CASSLYFGGESSYEQYF.

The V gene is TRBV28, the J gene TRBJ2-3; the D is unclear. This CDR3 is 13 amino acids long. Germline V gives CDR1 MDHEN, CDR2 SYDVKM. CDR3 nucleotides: TGTGCGAGCCGACATCAGAACACAGATACGCAGTATTTT. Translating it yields CASRHQNTDTQYF.

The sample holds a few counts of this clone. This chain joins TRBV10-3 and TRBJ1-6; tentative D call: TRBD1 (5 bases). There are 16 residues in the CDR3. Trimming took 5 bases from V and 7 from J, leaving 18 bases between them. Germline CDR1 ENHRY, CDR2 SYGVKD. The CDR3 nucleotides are TGTGCCATCAGTTTGAGGGACTCAAGTGAAAATTCACCCCTCCACTTT. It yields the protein CAISLRDSSENSPLHF.

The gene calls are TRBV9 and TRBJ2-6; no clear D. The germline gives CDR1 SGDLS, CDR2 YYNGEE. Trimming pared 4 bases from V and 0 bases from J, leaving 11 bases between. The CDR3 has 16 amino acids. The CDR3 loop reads CASSPQQSSGANVLTF. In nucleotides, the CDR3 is TGTGCCAGCAGCCCCCAACAGAGCTCTGGGGCCAACGTCCTGACTTTC.

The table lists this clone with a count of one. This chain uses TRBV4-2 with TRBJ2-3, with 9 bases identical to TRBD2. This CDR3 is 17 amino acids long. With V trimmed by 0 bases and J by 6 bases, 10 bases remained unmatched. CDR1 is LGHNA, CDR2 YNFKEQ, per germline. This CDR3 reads CASSQEEGSGGSDTQYF. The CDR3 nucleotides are TGTGCCAGCAGCCAAGAGGAGGGGAGCGGGGGGTCCGATACGCAGTATTTT.

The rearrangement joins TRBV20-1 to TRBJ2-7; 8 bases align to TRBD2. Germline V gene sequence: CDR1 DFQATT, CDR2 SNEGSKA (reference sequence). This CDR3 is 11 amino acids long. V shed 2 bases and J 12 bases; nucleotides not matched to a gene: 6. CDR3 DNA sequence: TGCAGTGCTAGACAGGGACTAGATACGTACTTC. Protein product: CSARQGLDTYF.

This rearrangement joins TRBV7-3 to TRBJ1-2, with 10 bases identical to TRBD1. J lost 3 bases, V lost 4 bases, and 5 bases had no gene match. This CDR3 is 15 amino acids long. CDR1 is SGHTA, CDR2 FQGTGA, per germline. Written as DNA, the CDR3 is TGTGCCAGCAGCTCGACCGGGACAGGGGACTATGGCTACACCTTC. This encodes CASSSTGTGDYGYTF. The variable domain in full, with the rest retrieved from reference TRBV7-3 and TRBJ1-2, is GAGVSQTPSNKVTEKGKYVELRCDPISGHTALYWYRQSLGQGPEFLIYFQGTGAADDSGLPNDRFFAVRPEGSVSTLKIQRTERGDSAVYLCASSSTGTGDYGYTFGSGTRLTVV.

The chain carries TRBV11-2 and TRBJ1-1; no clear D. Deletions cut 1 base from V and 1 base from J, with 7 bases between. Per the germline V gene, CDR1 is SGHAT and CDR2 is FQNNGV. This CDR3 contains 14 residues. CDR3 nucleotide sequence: TGTGCCAGCAGCTTAGTCCTACCGAACACTGAAGCTTTCTTT. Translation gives CASSLVLPNTEAFF.

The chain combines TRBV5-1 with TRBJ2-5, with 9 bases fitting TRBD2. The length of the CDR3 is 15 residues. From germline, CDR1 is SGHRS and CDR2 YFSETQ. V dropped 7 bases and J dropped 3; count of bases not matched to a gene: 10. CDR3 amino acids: CASRPFLAGKETQYF. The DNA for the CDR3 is TGCGCCAGCCGCCCGTTCCTAGCGGGAAAAGAGACCCAGTACTTC.

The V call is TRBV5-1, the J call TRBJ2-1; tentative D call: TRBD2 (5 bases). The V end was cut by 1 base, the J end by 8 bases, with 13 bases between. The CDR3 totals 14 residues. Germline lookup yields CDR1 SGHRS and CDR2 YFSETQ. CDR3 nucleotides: TGCGCCAGCAGCTTGAGTAGCGAACGTGATGAGCAGTTCTTC. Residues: CASSLSSERDEQFF.

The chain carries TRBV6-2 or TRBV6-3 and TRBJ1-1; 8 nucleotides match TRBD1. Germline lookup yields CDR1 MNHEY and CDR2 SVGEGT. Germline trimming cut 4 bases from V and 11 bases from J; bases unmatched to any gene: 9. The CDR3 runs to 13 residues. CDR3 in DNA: TGTGCCAGCAGTTCGAGGTTCAGGGGGCGCGCTTTCTTT. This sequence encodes CASSSRFRGRAFF.

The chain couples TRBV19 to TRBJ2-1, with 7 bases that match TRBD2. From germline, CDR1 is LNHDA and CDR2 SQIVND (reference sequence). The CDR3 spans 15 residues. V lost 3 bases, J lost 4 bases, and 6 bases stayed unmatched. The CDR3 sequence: CASSMWGGGYNEQFF. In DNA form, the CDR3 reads TGTGCCAGTAGTATGTGGGGGGGAGGTTACAATGAGCAGTTCTTC. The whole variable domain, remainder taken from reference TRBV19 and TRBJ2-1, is DGGITQSPKYLFRKEGQNVTLSCEQNLNHDAMYWYRQDPGQGLRLIYYSQIVNDFQKGDIAEGYSVSREKKESFPLTVTSAQKNPTAFYLCASSMWGGGYNEQFFGPGTRLTVL.

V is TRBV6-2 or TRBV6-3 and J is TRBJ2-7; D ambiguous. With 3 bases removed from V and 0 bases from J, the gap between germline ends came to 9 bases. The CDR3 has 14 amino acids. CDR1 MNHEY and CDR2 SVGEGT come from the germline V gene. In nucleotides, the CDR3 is TGTGCCAGCAGTTATTCACGGTTCTCCTACGAGCAGTACTTC. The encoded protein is CASSYSRFSYEQYF.

CDR3 in DNA: TGTGCCAGCTCACCACCAATGGTTCGGGAAGCTTTCTTT. It encodes CASSPPMVREAFF. The V call is TRBV18, the J call TRBJ1-1; D not resolved. Germline assignment: CDR1 KGHSH and CDR2 LQKENI. The CDR3 contains 13 residues. Trimming stripped 0 bases from V and 8 bases from J, with 10 bases between. Supplemented by reference TRBV18 and TRBJ1-1, the full variable domain reads NAGVMQNPRHLVRRRGQEARLRCSPMKGHSHVYWYRQLPEEGLKFMVYLQKENIIDESGMPKERFSAEFPKEGPSILRIQQVVRGDSAAYFCASSPPMVREAFFGQGTRLTVV.

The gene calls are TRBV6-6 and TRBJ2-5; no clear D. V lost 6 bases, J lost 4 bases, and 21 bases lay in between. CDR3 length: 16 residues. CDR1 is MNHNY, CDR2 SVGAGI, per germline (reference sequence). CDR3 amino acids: CASSPLGDWVGETQYF. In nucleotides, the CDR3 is TGTGCCAGCAGCCCATTAGGAGATTGGGTTGGAGAGACCCAGTACTTC.

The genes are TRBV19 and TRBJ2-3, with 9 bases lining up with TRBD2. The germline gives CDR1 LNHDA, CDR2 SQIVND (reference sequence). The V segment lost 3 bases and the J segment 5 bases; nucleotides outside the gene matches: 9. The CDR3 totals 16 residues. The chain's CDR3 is CASSMAGGGTRDTQYF. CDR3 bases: TGTGCCAGTAGTATGGCGGGGGGGGGCACGAGAGATACGCAGTATTTT. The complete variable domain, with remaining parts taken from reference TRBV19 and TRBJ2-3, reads DGGITQSPKYLFRKEGQNVTLSCEQNLNHDAMYWYRQDPGQGLRLIYYSQIVNDFQKGDIAEGYSVSREKKESFPLTVTSAQKNPTAFYLCASSMAGGGTRDTQYFGPGTRLTVL.

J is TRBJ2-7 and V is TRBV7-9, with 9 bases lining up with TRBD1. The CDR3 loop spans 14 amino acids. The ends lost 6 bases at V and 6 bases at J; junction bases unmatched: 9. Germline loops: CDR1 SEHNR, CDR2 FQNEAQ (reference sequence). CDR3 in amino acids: CASRTGTGPFEQYF. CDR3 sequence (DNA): TGTGCCAGCAGAACCGGGACAGGGCCTTTCGAGCAGTACTTC.

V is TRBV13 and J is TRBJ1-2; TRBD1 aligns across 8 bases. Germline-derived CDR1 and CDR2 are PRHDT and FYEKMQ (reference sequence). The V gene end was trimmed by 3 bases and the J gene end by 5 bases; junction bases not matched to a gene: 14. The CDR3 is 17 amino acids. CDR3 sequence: CASSFPSGGGSGYGYTF. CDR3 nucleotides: TGTGCCAGCAGCTTTCCCTCAGGGGGCGGCTCAGGGTATGGCTACACCTTC.

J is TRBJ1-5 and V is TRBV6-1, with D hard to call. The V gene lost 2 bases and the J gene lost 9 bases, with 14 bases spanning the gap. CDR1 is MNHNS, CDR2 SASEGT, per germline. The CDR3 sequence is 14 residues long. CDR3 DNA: TGTGCCAGCAGTGAACGGCAGGTAATGCGGCCCCAGCATTTT. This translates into CASSERQVMRPQHF.

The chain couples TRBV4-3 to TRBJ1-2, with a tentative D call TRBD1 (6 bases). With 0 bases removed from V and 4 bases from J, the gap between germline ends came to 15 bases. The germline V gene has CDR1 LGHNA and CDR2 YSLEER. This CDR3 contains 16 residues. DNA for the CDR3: TGCGCCAGCAGCCAAGATAACCCGGACAGCCCCTATGGCTACACCTTC. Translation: CASSQDNPDSPYGYTF.

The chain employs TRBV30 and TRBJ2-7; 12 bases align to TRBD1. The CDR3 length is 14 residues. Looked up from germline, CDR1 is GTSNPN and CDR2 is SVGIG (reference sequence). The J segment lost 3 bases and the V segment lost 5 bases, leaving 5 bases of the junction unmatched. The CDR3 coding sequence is TGTGCCTGGTCCCGGGACAGGGGGCACTACGAGCAGTACTTC. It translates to CAWSRDRGHYEQYF.

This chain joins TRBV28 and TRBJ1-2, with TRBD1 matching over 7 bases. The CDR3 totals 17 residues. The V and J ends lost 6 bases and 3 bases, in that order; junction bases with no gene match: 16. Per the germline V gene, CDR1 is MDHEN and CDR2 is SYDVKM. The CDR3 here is CASRLANLRGTDYGYTF. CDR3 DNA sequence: TGTGCCAGCAGATTGGCAAACCTCAGGGGGACCGACTATGGCTACACCTTC.

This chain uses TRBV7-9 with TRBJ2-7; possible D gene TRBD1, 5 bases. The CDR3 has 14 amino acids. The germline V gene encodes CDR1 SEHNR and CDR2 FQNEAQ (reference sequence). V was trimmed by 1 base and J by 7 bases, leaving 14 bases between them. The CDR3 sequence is CASSLVSGSWEQYF. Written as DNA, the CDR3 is TGTGCCAGCAGCTTAGTGTCAGGGTCGTGGGAGCAGTACTTC.